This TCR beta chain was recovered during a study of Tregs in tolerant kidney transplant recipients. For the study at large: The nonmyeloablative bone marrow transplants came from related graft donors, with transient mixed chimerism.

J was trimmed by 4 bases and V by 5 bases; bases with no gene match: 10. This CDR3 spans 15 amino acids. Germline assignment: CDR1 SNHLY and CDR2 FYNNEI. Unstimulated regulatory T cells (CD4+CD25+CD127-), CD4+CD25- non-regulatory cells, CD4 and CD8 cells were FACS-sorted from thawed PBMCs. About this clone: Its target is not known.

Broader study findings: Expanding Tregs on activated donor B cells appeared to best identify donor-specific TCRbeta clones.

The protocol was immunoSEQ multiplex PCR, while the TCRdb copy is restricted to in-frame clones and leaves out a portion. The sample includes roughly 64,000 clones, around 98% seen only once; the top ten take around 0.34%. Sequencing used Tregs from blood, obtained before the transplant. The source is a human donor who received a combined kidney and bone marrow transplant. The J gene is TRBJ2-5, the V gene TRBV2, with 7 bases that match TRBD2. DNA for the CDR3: TGTGCCAGCAGTTCACTAGCGATTTTGGGAGAGACCCAGTACTTC. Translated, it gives CASSSLAILGETQYF.